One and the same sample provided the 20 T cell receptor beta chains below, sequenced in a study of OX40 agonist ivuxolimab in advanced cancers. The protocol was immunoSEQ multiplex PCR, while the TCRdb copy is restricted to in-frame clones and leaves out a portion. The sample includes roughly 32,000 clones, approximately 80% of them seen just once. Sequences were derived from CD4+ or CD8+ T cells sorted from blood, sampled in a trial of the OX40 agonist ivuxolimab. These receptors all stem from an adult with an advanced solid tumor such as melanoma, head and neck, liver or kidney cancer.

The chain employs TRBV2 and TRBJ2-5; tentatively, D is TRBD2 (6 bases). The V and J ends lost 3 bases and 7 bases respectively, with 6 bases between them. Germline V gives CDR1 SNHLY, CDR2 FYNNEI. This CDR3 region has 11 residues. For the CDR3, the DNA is TGTGCCAGCAGTGAGGAGGGGACCCAGTACTTC. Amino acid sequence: CASSEEGTQYF.

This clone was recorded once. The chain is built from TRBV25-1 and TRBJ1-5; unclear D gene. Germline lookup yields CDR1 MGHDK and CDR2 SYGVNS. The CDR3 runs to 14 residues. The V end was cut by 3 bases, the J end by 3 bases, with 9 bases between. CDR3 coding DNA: TGTGCCAGCAGTGATCCGGGATCCAATCAGCCCCAGCATTTT. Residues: CASSDPGSNQPQHF.

In DNA, the CDR3 is TGCGCCAGCAGCCGGCGTCCGGAATCCTACGAGCAGTACTTC. Protein: CASSRRPESYEQYF. This chain uses TRBV5-1 with TRBJ2-5; unclear D gene. The J call may be incorrect, as the DNA end agrees better with TRBJ2-7. Per germline, CDR1 SGHRS and CDR2 YFSETQ. CDR3 length equals 14 residues.

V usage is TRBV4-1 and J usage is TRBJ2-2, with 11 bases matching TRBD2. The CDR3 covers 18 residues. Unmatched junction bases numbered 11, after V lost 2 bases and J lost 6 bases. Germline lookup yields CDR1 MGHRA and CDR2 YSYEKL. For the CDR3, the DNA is TGCGCCAGCAGCCAACCCGGGGTAGCGGGGGGGCTTGCCGGGGAGCTGTTTTTT. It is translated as CASSQPGVAGGLAGELFF.

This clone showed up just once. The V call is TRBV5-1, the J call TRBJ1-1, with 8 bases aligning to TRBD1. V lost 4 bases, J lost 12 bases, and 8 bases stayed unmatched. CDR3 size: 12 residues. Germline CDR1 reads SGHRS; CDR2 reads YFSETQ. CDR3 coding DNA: TGCGCCAGCAGCCCCGGACAGGGTAGGTCTTTCTTT. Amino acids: CASSPGQGRSFF.

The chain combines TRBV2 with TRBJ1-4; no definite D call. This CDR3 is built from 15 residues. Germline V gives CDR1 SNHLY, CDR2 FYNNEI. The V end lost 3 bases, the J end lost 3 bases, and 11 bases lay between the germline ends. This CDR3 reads CASSEGGLSNEKLFF. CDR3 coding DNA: TGTGCCAGCAGTGAGGGCGGACTATCTAATGAAAAACTGTTTTTT.

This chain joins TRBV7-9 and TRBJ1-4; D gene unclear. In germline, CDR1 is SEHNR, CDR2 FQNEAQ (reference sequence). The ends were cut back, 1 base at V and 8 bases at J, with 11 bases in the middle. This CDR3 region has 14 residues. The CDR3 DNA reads TGTGCCAGCAGCTTAGGTCTGGGAACCGAAAAACTGTTTTTT. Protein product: CASSLGLGTEKLFF.

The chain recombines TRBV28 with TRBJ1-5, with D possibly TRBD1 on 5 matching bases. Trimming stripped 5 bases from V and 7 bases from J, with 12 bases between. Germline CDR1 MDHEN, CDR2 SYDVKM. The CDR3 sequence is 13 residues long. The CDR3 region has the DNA TGTGCCAGCAGTCCCGGGACTTGGCAGCCCCAGCATTTT. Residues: CASSPGTWQPQHF.

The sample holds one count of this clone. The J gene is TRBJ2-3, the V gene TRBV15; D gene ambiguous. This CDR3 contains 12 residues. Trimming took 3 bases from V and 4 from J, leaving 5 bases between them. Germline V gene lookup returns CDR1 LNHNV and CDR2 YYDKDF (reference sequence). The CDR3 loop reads CATSSVADTQYF. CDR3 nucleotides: TGTGCCACCAGCAGTGTAGCAGATACGCAGTATTTT.

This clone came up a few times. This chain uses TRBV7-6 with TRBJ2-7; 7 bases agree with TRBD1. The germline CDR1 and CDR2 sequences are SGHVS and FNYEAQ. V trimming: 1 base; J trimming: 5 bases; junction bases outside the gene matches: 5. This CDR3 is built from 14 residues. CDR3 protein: CASSLGDRFNEQYF. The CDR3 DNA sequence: TGTGCCAGCAGCTTAGGGGACAGATTTAACGAGCAGTACTTC.

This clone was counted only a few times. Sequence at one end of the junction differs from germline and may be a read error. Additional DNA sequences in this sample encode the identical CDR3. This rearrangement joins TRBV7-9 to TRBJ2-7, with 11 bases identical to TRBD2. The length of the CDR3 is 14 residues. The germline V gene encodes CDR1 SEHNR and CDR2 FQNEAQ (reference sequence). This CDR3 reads CASSLAGGDYEQYF. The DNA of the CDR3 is TGTGCCAGCAGCCTAGCGGGGGGCGACTACGAGCAGTACTTC.

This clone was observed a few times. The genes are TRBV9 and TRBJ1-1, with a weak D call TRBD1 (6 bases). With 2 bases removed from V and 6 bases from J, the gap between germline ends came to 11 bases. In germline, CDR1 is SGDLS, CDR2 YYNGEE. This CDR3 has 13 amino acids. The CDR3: CASSVTGMAEAFF. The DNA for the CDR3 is TGTGCCAGCAGCGTTACAGGGATGGCTGAAGCTTTCTTT.

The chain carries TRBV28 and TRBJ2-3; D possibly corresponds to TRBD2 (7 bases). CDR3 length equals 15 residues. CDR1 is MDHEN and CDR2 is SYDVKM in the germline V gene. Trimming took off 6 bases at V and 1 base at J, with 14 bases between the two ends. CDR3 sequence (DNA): TGTGCCAGCAGCTCGGGGGGCGGGGGCACAGATACGCAGTATTTT. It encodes CASSSGGGGTDTQYF. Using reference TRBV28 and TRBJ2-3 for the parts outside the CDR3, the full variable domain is DVKVTQSSRYLVKRTGEKVFLECVQDMDHENMFWYRQDPGLGLRLIYFSYDVKMKEKGDIPEGYSVSREKKERFSLILESASTNQTSMYLCASSSGGGGTDTQYFGPGTRLTVL.

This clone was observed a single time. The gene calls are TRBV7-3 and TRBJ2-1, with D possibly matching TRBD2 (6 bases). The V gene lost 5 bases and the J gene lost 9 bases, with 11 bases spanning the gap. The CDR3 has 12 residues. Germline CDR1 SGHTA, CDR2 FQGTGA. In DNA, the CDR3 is TGTGCCAGCAGCCCCGGGGGAGTTGAGCAGTTCTTC. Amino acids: CASSPGGVEQFF.

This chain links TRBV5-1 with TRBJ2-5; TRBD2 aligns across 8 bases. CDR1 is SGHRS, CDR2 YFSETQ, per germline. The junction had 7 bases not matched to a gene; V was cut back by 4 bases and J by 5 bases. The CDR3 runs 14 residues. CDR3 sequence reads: CASSPPGGRETQYF. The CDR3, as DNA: TGCGCCAGCAGCCCCCCGGGAGGGCGGGAGACCCAGTACTTC.

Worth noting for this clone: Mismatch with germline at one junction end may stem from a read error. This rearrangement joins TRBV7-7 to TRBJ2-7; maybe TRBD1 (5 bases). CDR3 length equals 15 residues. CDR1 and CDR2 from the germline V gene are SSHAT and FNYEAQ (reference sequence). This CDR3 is CASSLRVQSSYEQYF. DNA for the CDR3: TGTGCTAGCAGTCTCAGGGTCCAGAGCTCCTACGAGCAGTACTTC. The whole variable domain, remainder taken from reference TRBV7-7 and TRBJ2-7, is GAGVSQSPRYKVTKRGQDVTLRCDPISSHATLYWYQQALGQGPEFLTYFNYEAQPDKSGLPSDRFSAERPEGSISTLTIQRTEQRDSAMYRCASSLRVQSSYEQYFGPGTRLTVT.

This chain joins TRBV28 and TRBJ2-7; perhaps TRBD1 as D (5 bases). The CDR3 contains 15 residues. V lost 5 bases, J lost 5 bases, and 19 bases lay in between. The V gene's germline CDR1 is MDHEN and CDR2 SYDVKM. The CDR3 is CASSPQTALYDEQYF. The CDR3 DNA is TGTGCCAGCAGTCCGCAGACAGCCCTGTATGACGAGCAGTACTTC. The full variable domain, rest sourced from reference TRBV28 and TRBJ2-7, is DVKVTQSSRYLVKRTGEKVFLECVQDMDHENMFWYRQDPGLGLRLIYFSYDVKMKEKGDIPEGYSVSREKKERFSLILESASTNQTSMYLCASSPQTALYDEQYFGPGTRLTVT.

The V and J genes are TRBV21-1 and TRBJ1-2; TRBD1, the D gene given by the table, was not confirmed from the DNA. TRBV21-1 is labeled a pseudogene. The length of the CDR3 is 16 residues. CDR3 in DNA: TGTGCCAGCGGAAGGGATAGTAGGGACAGGGTTGCTGGCTACACCTTC. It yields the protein CASGRDSRDRVAGYTF.

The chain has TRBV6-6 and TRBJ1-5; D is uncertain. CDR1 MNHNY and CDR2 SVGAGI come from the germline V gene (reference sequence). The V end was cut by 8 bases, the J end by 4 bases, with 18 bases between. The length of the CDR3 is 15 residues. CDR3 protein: CASCTAGTPNQPQHF. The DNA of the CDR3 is TGTGCCAGCTGCACGGCCGGAACTCCAAATCAGCCCCAGCATTTT.

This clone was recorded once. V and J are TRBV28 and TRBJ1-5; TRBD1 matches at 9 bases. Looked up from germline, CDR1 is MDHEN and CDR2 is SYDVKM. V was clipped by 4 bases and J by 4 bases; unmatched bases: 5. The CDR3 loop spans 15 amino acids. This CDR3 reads CASSSQTGGNQPQHF. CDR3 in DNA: TGTGCCAGCAGTTCCCAGACAGGGGGGAATCAGCCCCAGCATTTT.